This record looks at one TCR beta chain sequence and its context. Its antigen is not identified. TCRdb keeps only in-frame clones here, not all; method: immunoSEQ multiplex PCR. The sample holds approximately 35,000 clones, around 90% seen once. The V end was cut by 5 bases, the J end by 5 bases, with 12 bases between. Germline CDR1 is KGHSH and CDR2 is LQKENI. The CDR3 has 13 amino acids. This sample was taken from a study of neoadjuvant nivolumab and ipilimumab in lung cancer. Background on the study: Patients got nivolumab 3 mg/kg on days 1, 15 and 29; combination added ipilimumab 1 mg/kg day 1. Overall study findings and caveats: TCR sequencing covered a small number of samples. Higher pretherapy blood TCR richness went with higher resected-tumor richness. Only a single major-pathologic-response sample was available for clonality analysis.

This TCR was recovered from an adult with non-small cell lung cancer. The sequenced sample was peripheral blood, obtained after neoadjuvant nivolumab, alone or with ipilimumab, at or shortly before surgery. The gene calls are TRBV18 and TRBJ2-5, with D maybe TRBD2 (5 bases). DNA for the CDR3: TGTGCCAGCTCATTGGGAGTAGGGGAGACCCAGTACTTC. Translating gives CASSLGVGETQYF.